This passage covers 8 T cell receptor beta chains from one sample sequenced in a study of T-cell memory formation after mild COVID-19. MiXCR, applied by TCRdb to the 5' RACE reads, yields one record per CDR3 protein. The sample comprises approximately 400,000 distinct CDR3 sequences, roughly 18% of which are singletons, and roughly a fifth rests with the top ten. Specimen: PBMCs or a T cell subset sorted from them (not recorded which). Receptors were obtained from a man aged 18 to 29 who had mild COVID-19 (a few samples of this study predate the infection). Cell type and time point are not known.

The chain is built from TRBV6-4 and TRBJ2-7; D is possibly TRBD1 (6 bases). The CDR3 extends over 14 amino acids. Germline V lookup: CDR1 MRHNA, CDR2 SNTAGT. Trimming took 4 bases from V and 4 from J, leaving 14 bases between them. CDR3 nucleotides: TGTGCCAGCAGTGTCAGACAGGTAGAATACGAGCAGTACGTC. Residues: CASSVRQVEYEQYV.

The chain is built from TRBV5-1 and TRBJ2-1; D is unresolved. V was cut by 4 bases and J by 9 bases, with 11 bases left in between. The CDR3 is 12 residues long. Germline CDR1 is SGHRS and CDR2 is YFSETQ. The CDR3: CASSPTQAEQFF. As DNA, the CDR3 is TGCGCCAGCAGCCCCACCCAGGCTGAGCAGTTCTTC.

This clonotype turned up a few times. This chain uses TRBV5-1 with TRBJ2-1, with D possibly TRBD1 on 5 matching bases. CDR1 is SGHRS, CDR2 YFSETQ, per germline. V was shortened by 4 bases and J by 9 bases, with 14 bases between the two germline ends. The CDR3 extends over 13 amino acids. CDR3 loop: CASSPGRGGEQFF. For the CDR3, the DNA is TGCGCCAGCAGCCCAGGAAGGGGCGGTGAGCAGTTCTTC.

CDR3 coding DNA: TGTGCCAGCAGTTTAGGGACAGGGGGCTTCTACGAGCAGTACGTC. Translation: CASSLGTGGFYEQYV. The chain employs TRBV12-3 or TRBV12-4 and TRBJ2-7, with 11 bases lining up with TRBD1. V shed 1 base and J 3 bases; nucleotides not matched to a gene: 2. The CDR3 consists of 15 residues.

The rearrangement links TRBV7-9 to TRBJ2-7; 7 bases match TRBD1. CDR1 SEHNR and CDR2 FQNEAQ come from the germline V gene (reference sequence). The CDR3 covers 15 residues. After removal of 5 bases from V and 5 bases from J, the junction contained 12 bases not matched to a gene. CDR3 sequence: CASSPGTVGFDEQYF. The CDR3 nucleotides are TGTGCCAGCAGCCCCGGGACAGTGGGCTTCGACGAGCAGTACTTC.

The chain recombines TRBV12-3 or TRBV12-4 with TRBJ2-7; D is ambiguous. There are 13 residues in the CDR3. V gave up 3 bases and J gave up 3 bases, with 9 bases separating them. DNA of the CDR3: TGTGCCAGCAGTTTTAAGGTGGACTACGAGCAGTACGTC. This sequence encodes CASSFKVDYEQYV.

The chain's CDR3 is CASSLEMEQETQYF. The CDR3 DNA reads as TGTGCCAGCAGCTTAGAGATGGAACAAGAGACCCAGTACTTC. This sequence joins TRBV11-2 and TRBJ2-5; D is undetermined. The germline CDR1 and CDR2 sequences are SGHAT and FQNNGV. The CDR3 sequence is 14 residues long. Trimming took off 0 bases at V and 2 bases at J, with 7 bases between the two ends.

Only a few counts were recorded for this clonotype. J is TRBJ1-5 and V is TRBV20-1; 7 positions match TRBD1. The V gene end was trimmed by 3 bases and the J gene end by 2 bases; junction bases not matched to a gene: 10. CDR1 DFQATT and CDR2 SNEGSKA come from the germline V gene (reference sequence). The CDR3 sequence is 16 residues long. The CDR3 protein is CSASQGGLVGNQPQHF. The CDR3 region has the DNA TGCAGTGCTAGCCAGGGGGGCCTCGTCGGCAATCAGCCCCAGCATTTT.